The clone carrying this T cell receptor beta chain was found a few times. This entry is derived from a study of PD-1 blockade in classical Hodgkin lymphoma. Following autologous stem cell transplantation, relapse occurred in every patient, and exposure to brentuximab vedotin varied. Trimming left V 2 bases short and J 2 bases short, with 16 bases between. Germline-derived CDR1 and CDR2 are GTSNPN and SVGIG (reference sequence). The CDR3 has 15 amino acids. Using immunoSEQ multiplex PCR, the repertoire was profiled, and TCRdb retains in-frame clones only, with some absent. This sample carries nearly 25,000 clones, 81% of them seen once, and the ten largest clones take around a fifth.

The specimen was peripheral blood mononuclear cells (PBMCs), collected before the second cycle of nivolumab. The origin of this receptor is a human donor with classical Hodgkin lymphoma. V usage is TRBV30 and J usage is TRBJ2-7; D remains unclear. CDR3 sequence (DNA): TGTGCCTGGAGTCCAAGTGTTTGGGGAACCTACGAGCAGTACTTC. Translating it yields CAWSPSVWGTYEQYF.